This is a list of T cell receptor beta chains from one sample in a study of early T cells in non-severe SARS-CoV-2 infection. TCRdb re-analysed the 5' RACE reads in MiXCR, keeping a single row per CDR3 protein. The repertoire holds tens of thousands of distinct CDR3 sequences, with about a tenth as singletons. The sequences come from whole blood, collected at baseline. All receptors derive from an adult who was a healthcare worker with PCR-confirmed SARS-CoV-2 infection or an uninfected control (not recorded which). Each CDR3 is given with its conserved first and last residue. D genes are given only for firm matches. Clone size is shown for a subset of rows, as once, few, many or a class of expanded clone.

length	V	D	size	J	CDR3
15	TRBV6-5	.	.	TRBJ1-1	CASSYLGQMNTEAFF
14	TRBV5-1	.	.	TRBJ2-1	CASSKGGKSNEQFF
15	TRBV5-1	.	.	TRBJ2-7	CASSLWGTGSYEQYF
15	TRBV3-1	.	.	TRBJ2-7	CASSQVRGGTHEQYF
17	TRBV2	TRBD2	many	TRBJ2-3	CASSVWTSGGSTDTQYF
15	TRBV7-3	.	many	TRBJ2-7	CASSPTGNRYDEQYF
14	TRBV5-1	TRBD1	.	TRBJ1-2	CASSLVTGDYGYTF
13	TRBV7-9	TRBD1	many	TRBJ2-7	CASSLGQGIGPSF
14	TRBV2	.	.	TRBJ2-1	CASRDASSYNEQFF
21	TRBV30	.	.	TRBJ2-4	CAWSVGSPTGQEPIAKNIQYF
14	TRBV29-1	TRBD1	many	TRBJ2-7	CSVRTGRSTYEQYF
14	TRBV20-1	TRBD2	.	TRBJ2-7	CSARTGRGGHEQYF
17	TRBV5-1	TRBD1	.	TRBJ1-6	CASSRRQGSSYNSPLHF
14	TRBV19	.	many	TRBJ1-2	CASSIQGTNYGYTF
15	TRBV9	.	many	TRBJ1-2	CASSVTYRAHYGYTF
15	TRBV6-2/TRBV6-3	.	.	TRBJ1-1	CASSNSGTPNTEAFF
15	TRBV7-9	.	few	TRBJ2-3	CASSSAARTRDTQYF
15	TRBV19	TRBD2	few	TRBJ2-1	CASSIFLGLDNEQFF
14	TRBV5-4	TRBD1	few	TRBJ1-1	CASSEGQRNTEAFF
14	TRBV5-1	.	few	TRBJ1-1	CASSTPTGNTEAFF
14	TRBV12-3/TRBV12-4	.	.	TRBJ1-3	CASRAIISENTIYF
14	TRBV18	.	.	TRBJ1-1	CASSPGRWNTEAFF
16	TRBV2	TRBD1	few	TRBJ1-4	CASSAPRQGAGEKLFF
15	TRBV18	TRBD1	few	TRBJ2-1	CASSPPQGARNEQFF
13	TRBV12-3/TRBV12-4	TRBD1	many	TRBJ1-2	CASRKQGDYGYTF
13	TRBV2	.	.	TRBJ1-6	CASREWTDSPLHF
15	TRBV6-5	.	few	TRBJ1-1	CASSYTWTDLTEAFF
15	TRBV2	.	few	TRBJ1-1	CASSEDGDKSKKAFF
14	TRBV6-2/TRBV6-3	TRBD1	many	TRBJ1-5	CASSRTGRSQPQHF
14	TRBV18	TRBD1	.	TRBJ2-7	CASSPIQGAGEQYF
16	TRBV3-1	.	many	TRBJ2-3	CASSQDTSARTDTQYF
18	TRBV6-5	TRBD1	.	TRBJ1-4	CASSPFPRQGATNEKLFF
16	TRBV3-1	.	many	TRBJ1-4	CASSQGGAGPAEKLFF
13	TRBV2	.	.	TRBJ1-6	CASSGTEVSPLHF